This T cell receptor beta chain was observed in a study of T cells in Graves' hyperthyroidism and ophthalmopathy. Study-level points and caveats: Ophthalmopathy onset followed model prediction by a median roughly six months. Blood also held most thyroid clonotypes expanded beyond 0.001.

Researchers amplified the TCR beta CDR3 regions from RNA transcripts. First-round RT-PCR targeting the TCR CDR3 was performed with the HTBI primer set. TCRdb itself ran the multiplex PCR reads through MiXCR, one entry per CDR3 protein. Of approximately 510,000 distinct CDR3 sequences in the sample, about 46% were seen once. CDR1 is MGHDK, CDR2 SYGVNS, per germline. This CDR3 comprises 13 residues. Trimming cost V 0 bases and J 7 bases, with 10 bases left between them. In the case of this clonotype: The target antigen is unknown.

Patients having uncontrolled infection, another autoimmune disease, pregnancy or lactation were not included. For the diagnoses, clinical symptoms, serum thyroxine and TRAb, thyroid ultrasound and orbital computed tomography were used. The receptor comes from an adult woman with Graves' disease, either hyperthyroidism or ophthalmopathy (not recorded which). The sequencing input was peripheral blood or thyroid tissue (not recorded which). J is TRBJ2-7 and V is TRBV25-1; D is undetermined. Here the CDR3 reads CASSEYILGEQYF. The CDR3, as DNA: TGTGCCAGCAGTGAATATATTCTCGGAGAGCAGTACTTC.